The following is a T cell receptor beta chain sequence with its context. The target antigen is unknown. TCRdb's copy holds only in-frame clones and misses some; the assay was immunoSEQ multiplex PCR. Among 65,000 to 85,000 clones listed, about 88% were seen once. The data are from a study of OX40 agonist ivuxolimab in advanced cancers. Whole-study results and caveats: At doses 0.1 to 3.0 mg/kg, CD4+ and CD8+ clones expanded.

The sequence came from an adult with an advanced solid tumor such as melanoma, head and neck, liver or kidney cancer. The source material was CD4+ or CD8+ T cells sorted from blood, sampled in a trial of the OX40 agonist ivuxolimab.

As DNA, the CDR3 is TGCGCCAGCAGCCAAGATACTCCGGACAGGGGACGTGGCTACACCTTC. Protein: CASSQDTPDRGRGYTF. The chain links TRBV4-3 to TRBJ1-2; TRBD1 aligns across 9 bases. The CDR3 runs 16 residues. The J segment lost 7 bases and the V segment lost 0 bases, leaving 9 bases of the junction unmatched. Germline values: CDR1 LGHNA, CDR2 YSLEER.